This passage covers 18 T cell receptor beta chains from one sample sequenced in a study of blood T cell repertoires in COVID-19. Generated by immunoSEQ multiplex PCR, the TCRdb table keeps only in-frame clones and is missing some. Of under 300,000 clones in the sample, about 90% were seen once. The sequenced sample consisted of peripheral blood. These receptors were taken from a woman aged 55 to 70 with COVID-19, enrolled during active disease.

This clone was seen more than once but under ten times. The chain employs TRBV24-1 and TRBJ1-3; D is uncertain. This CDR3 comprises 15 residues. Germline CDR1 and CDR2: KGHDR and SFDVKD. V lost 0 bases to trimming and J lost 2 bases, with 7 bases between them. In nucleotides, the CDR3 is TGTGCCACCAGTGATTTGATGGGCGCTGGAAACACCATATATTTT. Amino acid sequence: CATSDLMGAGNTIYF.

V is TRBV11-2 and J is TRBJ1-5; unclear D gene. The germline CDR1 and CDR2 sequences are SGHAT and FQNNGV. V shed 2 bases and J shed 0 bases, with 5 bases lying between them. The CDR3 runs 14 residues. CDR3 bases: TGTGCCAGCAGCTTACTAGATAGCAATCAGCCCCAGCATTTT. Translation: CASSLLDSNQPQHF.

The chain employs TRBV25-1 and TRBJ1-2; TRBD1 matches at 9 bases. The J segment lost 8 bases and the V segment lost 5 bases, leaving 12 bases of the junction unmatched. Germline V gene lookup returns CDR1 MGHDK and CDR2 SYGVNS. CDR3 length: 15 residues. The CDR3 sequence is CASSTIDRGLGGYTF. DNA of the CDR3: TGTGCCAGCAGTACCATTGACAGGGGGTTAGGGGGCTACACCTTC.

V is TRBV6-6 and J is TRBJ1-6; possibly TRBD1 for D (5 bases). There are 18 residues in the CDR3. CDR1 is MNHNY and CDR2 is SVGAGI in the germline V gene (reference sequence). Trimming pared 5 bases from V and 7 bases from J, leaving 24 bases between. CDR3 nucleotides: TGTGCCAGCAGTCCCCTCTTTTCCCGCAGGGTGTTCAATTCACCCCTCCACTTT. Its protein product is CASSPLFSRRVFNSPLHF.

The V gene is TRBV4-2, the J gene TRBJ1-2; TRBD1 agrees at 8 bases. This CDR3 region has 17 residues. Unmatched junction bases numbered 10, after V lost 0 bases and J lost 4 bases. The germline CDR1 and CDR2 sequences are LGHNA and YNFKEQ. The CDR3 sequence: CASSQDLRDRRSYGYTF. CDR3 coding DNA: TGTGCCAGCAGCCAAGACCTCCGGGACAGGAGATCCTATGGCTACACCTTC.

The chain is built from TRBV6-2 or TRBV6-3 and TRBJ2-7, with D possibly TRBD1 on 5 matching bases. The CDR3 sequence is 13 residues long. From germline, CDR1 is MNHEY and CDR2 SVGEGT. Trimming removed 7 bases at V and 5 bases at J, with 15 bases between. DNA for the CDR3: TGTGCCAGCATCCCGATAGGGGCCAACGAGCAGTACTTC. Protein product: CASIPIGANEQYF.

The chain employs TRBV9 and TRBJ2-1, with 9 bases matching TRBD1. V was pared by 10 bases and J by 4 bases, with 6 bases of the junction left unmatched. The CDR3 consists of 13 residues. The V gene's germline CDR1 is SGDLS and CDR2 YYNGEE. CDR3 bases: TGTGCCTCAGGGACAGGGATTTACAATGAGCAGTTCTTC. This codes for CASGTGIYNEQFF.

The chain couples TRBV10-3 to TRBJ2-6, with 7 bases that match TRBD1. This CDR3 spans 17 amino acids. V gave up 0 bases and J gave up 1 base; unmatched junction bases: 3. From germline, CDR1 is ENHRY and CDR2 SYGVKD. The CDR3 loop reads CAISESTGVSGANVLTF. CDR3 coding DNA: TGTGCCATCAGTGAGTCAACAGGGGTTTCTGGGGCCAACGTCCTGACTTTC.

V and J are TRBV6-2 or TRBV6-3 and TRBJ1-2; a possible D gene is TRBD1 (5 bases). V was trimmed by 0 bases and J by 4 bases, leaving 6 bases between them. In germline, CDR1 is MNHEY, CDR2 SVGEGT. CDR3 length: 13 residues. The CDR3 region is CASSYSQGYGYTF. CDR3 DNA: TGTGCCAGCAGTTACTCTCAGGGCTATGGCTACACCTTC.

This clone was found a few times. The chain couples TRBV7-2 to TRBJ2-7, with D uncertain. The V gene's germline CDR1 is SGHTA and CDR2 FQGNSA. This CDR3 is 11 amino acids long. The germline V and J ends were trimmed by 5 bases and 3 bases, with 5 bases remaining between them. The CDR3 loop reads CASSRSYEQYF. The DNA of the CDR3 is TGTGCCAGCAGCCGTAGCTACGAGCAGTACTTC.

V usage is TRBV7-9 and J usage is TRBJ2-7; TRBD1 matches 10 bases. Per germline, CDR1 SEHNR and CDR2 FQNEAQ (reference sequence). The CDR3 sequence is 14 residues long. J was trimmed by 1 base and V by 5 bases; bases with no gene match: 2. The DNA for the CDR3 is TGTGCCAGCAGCCAGGGACAGGGGTCCTACGAGCAGTACTTC. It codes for CASSQGQGSYEQYF.

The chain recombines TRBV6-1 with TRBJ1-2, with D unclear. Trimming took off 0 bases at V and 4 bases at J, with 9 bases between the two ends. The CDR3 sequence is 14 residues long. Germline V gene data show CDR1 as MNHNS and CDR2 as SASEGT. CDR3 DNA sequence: TGTGCCAGCAGTGAAGCGCGGGCAGGCTATGGCTACACCTTC. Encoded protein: CASSEARAGYGYTF.

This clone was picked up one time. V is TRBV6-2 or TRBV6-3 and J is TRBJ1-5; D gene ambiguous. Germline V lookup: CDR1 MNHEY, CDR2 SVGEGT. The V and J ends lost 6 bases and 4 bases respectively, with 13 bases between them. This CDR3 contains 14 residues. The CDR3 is CASSLVLANQPQHF. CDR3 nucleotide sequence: TGTGCCAGCAGCCTGGTACTAGCTAATCAGCCCCAGCATTTT.

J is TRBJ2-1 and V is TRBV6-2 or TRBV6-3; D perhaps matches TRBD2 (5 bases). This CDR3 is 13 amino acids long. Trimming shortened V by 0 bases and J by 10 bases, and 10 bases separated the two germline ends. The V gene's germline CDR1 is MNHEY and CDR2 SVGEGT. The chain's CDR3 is CASSYSAPGEQFF. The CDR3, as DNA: TGTGCCAGCAGTTACTCGGCCCCGGGAGAGCAGTTCTTC.

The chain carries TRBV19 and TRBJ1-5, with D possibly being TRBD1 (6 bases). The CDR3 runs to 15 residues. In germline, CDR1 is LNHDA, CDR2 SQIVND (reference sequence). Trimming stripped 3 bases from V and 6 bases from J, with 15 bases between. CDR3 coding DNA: TGTGCCAGTAGTATCAGCACAGGGTTTGCTCAGCCCCAGCATTTT. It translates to CASSISTGFAQPQHF.

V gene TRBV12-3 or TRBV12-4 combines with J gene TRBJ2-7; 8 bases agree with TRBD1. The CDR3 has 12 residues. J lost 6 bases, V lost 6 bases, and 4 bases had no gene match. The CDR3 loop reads CASRTGAGEQYF. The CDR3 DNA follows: TGTGCCAGCAGGACAGGGGCTGGCGAGCAGTACTTC.

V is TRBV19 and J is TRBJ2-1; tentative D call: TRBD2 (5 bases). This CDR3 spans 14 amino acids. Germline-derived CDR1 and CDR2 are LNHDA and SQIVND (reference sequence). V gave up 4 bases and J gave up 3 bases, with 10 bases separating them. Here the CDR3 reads CASSSPGVYNEQFF. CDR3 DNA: TGTGCCAGTAGTAGCCCCGGGGTCTACAATGAGCAGTTCTTC.

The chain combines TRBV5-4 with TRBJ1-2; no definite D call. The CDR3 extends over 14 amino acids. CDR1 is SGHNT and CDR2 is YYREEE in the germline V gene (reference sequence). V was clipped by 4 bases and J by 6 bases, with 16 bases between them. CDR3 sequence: CASSSTAATNGYTF. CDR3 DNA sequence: TGTGCCAGCAGCAGTACGGCGGCTACCAATGGCTACACCTTC.